This TCR beta chain is drawn from a study of blood T cell repertoires in COVID-19. Study-level background: Both acute and convalescent COVID-19 samples were obtained from the United States, Italy and Spain. PBMCs, B-cell-depleted T cells, or T cells were the source of the cDNA or gDNA that made up the material.

V shed 6 bases and J shed 2 bases, with 17 bases lying between them. This CDR3 spans 15 amino acids. Germline CDR1 is KGHSH and CDR2 is LQKENI. Authors' data handling: By means of reference gene primer amplification, nucleated cell counts were estimated. Here immunoSEQ multiplex PCR was the method, and the copy in TCRdb shows in-frame clones only, minus some. V and J calls and clone size are as listed in that table; D and trimming were resolved from the DNA. Of 140,000 or so clones in the sample, roughly 80% are singletons; the top ten hold 3% to 3.5%. The chain combines TRBV18 with TRBJ2-7; D is possibly TRBD1 (6 bases). The sequence came from a woman of 80 years or more with acute or convalescent COVID-19. Sequencing input: peripheral blood. The CDR3 DNA is TGTGCCAGCTCTCAGGGCGCAGGGGAAACCTACGAGCAGTACTTC. It codes for CASSQGAGETYEQYF.